The entry below gives a single T cell receptor beta chain sequence along with its context. Its antigen is unknown. The entry originates in a study of cytomegalovirus exposure and HLA in healthy donors. Study-wide results and limits: Most TCR sequences showed up rarely, but some public TCRs showed up in many donors. Presence/absence analyses assumed roughly uniform sequencing depth across donors. An ancestry cluster, one associated with Asian ancestry, reportedly showed fewer N-insertions than the approximately 670-donor mean in a later analysis. Reports indicate that TCR beta sequences accurately predicted the HLA-A and HLA-B alleles of most subjects.

Researchers ran the PCR with 60 Vbeta and 13 Jbeta primers. Clones were read by immunoSEQ multiplex PCR, and TCRdb kept only the in-frame ones, dropping some. Of about 150,000 clones in the sample, around 73% were seen once. The CDR3 length is 15 residues. The ends were cut back, 6 bases at V and 7 bases at J, with 16 bases in the middle. From germline, CDR1 is MDHEN and CDR2 SYDVKM. The sequence derives from a male donor in good health and CMV-seronegative. V gene TRBV28 combines with J gene TRBJ1-6; D unresolved. The sequencing sample was made of PBMCs. The CDR3 spells CASSLVRSLNSPLHF. CDR3 coding DNA: TGTGCCAGCAGCTTGGTTCGGTCACTCAATTCACCCCTCCACTTT.